These 20 T cell receptor beta chains originate from one sample sequenced in a study of T-cell reconstitution after alpha-beta-depleted transplantation in children. Construction of the TCRbeta library involved unique molecular identifiers. TCRdb passed the PCR reads through MiXCR, listing each CDR3 protein once. This sample yields approximately 1,000,000 distinct CDR3 sequences, of which about 26% are seen a single time; roughly 27% belongs to the top ten. The sequences come from PBMCs, mostly from graft donor cells, collected 360 days after TCRalphabeta/CD19-depleted stem cell transplant. All receptors come from a boy younger than two who had a stem cell transplant for SCID, so the T cells may come from the graft donor.

This clonotype was counted a few times. This chain uses TRBV11-2 with TRBJ1-3, with D unresolved. Germline CDR1 reads SGHAT; CDR2 reads FQNNGV. This CDR3 has 15 residues. The germline V and J ends were trimmed by 5 bases and 8 bases, with 19 bases remaining between them. This CDR3 is CASSVRRSSGDTIYF. For the CDR3, the DNA is TGTGCCAGCAGCGTAAGGCGTTCGTCGGGAGACACCATATATTTT.

This chain connects TRBV20-1 to TRBJ1-1; no reliable D call. The CDR3 is 13 residues long. V lost 5 bases and J 5 bases, leaving 15 bases between the germline ends. Germline CDR1 DFQATT, CDR2 SNEGSKA (reference sequence). CDR3: CSALLTSGTEAFF. The CDR3 region has the DNA TGCAGTGCTTTGTTAACAAGCGGAACTGAAGCTTTCTTT.

The CDR3 here is CASSFGRTESEAFF. The CDR3 DNA reads as TGCGCCAGCAGCTTTGGACGTACTGAATCTGAAGCTTTCTTT. V is TRBV5-1 and J is TRBJ1-1; no reliable D call. CDR1 is SGHRS, CDR2 YFSETQ, per germline. The CDR3 loop spans 14 amino acids. Trimming took 2 bases from V and 6 from J, leaving 14 bases between them. Filled out from reference TRBV5-1 and TRBJ1-1, the complete variable domain reads KAGVTQTPRYLIKTRGQQVTLSCSPISGHRSVSWYQQTPGQGLQFLFEYFSETQRNKGNFPGRFSGRQFSNSRSEMNVSTLELGDSALYLCASSFGRTESEAFFGQGTRLTVV.

V usage is TRBV7-9 and J usage is TRBJ1-2; D is possibly TRBD1 (5 bases). The V gene lost 5 bases and the J gene lost 8 bases, with 18 bases spanning the gap. The length of the CDR3 is 14 residues. CDR1 is SEHNR, CDR2 FQNEAQ, per germline (reference sequence). The CDR3 DNA sequence: TGTGCCAGCAGCCAAAAGACAGTGGAAGAGGGCTACACCTTC. It encodes CASSQKTVEEGYTF.

The V and J genes are TRBV21-1 and TRBJ2-7; the DNA was not compared with TRBD2, the D call given in the table. TRBV21-1 constitutes a pseudogene. CDR3 length equals 15 residues. The CDR3 is CASSRPGLCSYEQYF. The DNA for the CDR3 is TGTGCCAGCAGCAGACCGGGACTATGCTCCTACGAGCAGTACTTC.

This clonotype was observed a handful of times. The chain is built from TRBV7-2 and TRBJ2-3; tentative D call: TRBD1 (5 bases). V dropped 5 bases and J dropped 1 base, with 13 bases sitting between them. From germline, CDR1 is SGHTA and CDR2 FQGNSA. CDR3 length: 15 amino acids. CDR3 in amino acids: CASSPHRRRTDTQYF. CDR3 DNA: TGTGCCAGCAGCCCGCACAGGAGACGCACAGATACGCAGTATTTT.

This clonotype was recorded at least ten times. The chain carries TRBV13 and TRBJ2-5; the D is unclear. The V gene lost 5 bases and the J gene lost 2 bases, with 9 bases spanning the gap. Germline V gives CDR1 PRHDT, CDR2 FYEKMQ (reference sequence). The CDR3 length is 13 residues. CDR3 bases: TGTGCCAGCAGCCCCGACACACAAGAGACCCAGTACTTC. Translating gives CASSPDTQETQYF.

The V and J genes are TRBV12-3 or TRBV12-4 and TRBJ1-1, with D hard to call. Trimming took off 6 bases at V and 0 bases at J, with 5 bases between the two ends. The CDR3 loop spans 12 amino acids. The CDR3 spells CASRLMNTEAFF. The CDR3 bases are TGTGCCAGCAGGCTTATGAACACTGAAGCTTTCTTT.

This clonotype appeared a few times. The chain carries TRBV10-3 and TRBJ2-7; 9 positions match TRBD1. Germline assignment: CDR1 ENHRY and CDR2 SYGVKD. V trimming: 8 bases; J trimming: 6 bases; junction bases outside the gene matches: 11. The CDR3 length is 14 residues. The CDR3 region has the DNA TGTGCCATCCGAAGTCCGGGACAGGGTGCCGAGCAGTACTTC. Translated, it gives CAIRSPGQGAEQYF.

This chain connects TRBV20-1 to TRBJ1-2; the D is unclear. Trimming pared 4 bases from V and 3 bases from J, leaving 12 bases between. Germline V gives CDR1 DFQATT, CDR2 SNEGSKA (reference sequence). The length of the CDR3 is 13 residues. CDR3 DNA sequence: TGCAGTGCTAACTCCGGACGGGACTATGGCTACACCTTC. Its protein is CSANSGRDYGYTF.

This clonotype was counted only a few times. V and J are TRBV13 and TRBJ1-6; D may be TRBD1 (5 bases). V lost 5 bases and J 6 bases, leaving 17 bases between the germline ends. CDR3 length equals 16 residues. CDR1 and CDR2 from the germline V gene are PRHDT and FYEKMQ (reference sequence). In DNA form, the CDR3 reads TGTGCCAGCAGCCTAAGGGCAGGGCGGGTTAATTCACCCCTCCACTTT. It specifies CASSLRAGRVNSPLHF.

The chain is built from TRBV20-1 and TRBJ2-7; 8 bases fit TRBD1. CDR3 length: 13 residues. Losses at the gene ends were 6 bases for V and 2 bases for J; bases not matched to a gene: 6. Germline CDR1 DFQATT, CDR2 SNEGSKA (reference sequence). CDR3 in amino acids: CSAQTGAAYEQYF. CDR3 sequence (DNA): TGCAGTGCACAGACAGGGGCCGCCTACGAGCAGTACTTC.

The J gene is TRBJ2-2, the V gene TRBV4-2; D is perhaps TRBD2 (7 bases). Germline V lookup: CDR1 LGHNA, CDR2 YNFKEQ. The CDR3 runs 18 residues. The V and J ends lost 4 bases and 2 bases respectively, with 20 bases between them. The CDR3 DNA reads TGTGCCAGCAGCCTTCTCCCATCTGGGGGGGGCAACACCGGGGAGCTGTTTTTT. It codes for CASSLLPSGGGNTGELFF.

V gene TRBV5-1 combines with J gene TRBJ2-3; the D gene is possibly TRBD2 (6 bases). V lost 5 bases and J 3 bases, leaving 16 bases between the germline ends. This CDR3 region has 15 residues. Germline V gene sequence: CDR1 SGHRS, CDR2 YFSETQ. CDR3: CASSLGDSTTDTQYF. The DNA for the CDR3 is TGCGCCAGCAGTTTAGGGGACTCCACGACAGATACGCAGTATTTT.

The V call is TRBV20-1, the J call TRBJ2-2; TRBD2 agrees at 10 bases. Trimming at V came to 3 bases and at J to 7 bases, leaving 8 bases not matched to a gene. The CDR3 loop spans 15 amino acids. Germline CDR1 reads DFQATT; CDR2 reads SNEGSKA (reference sequence). The CDR3, as DNA: TGCAGTGCTAGGTCCGGGACTAGCGAAGGCGGGGAGCTGTTTTTT. This encodes CSARSGTSEGGELFF.

The genes are TRBV6-5 and TRBJ1-2; 9 bases align to TRBD1. The CDR3 covers 15 residues. Germline V lookup: CDR1 MNHEY, CDR2 SVGAGI. V lost 0 bases, J lost 8 bases, and 7 bases stayed unmatched. CDR3 coding DNA: TGTGCCAGCAGTTACTCGGGACAGGGCCTAGGGGGCTACACCTTC. Its translation: CASSYSGQGLGGYTF.

The V gene is TRBV4-1, the J gene TRBJ2-5; 10 bases match TRBD1. The J segment lost 4 bases and the V segment lost 1 base, leaving 6 bases of the junction unmatched. The CDR3 runs 16 residues. The germline CDR1 and CDR2 sequences are MGHRA and YSYEKL. The CDR3 here is CASSQGVGTGAETQYF. The CDR3 nucleotides read TGCGCCAGCAGCCAAGGGGTAGGGACAGGGGCAGAGACCCAGTACTTC.

This clonotype was found a few times. This chain joins TRBV30 and TRBJ2-5; D gene uncertain. The CDR3 has 11 amino acids. The germline gives CDR1 GTSNPN, CDR2 SVGIG (reference sequence). With 2 bases removed from V and 4 bases from J, the gap between germline ends came to 5 bases. CDR3 sequence: CAWSTGETQYF. The CDR3 DNA reads TGTGCCTGGAGTACGGGAGAGACCCAGTACTTC.

This clonotype was seen only a few times. The chain recombines TRBV28 with TRBJ1-1; no clear D gene. The CDR3 loop spans 13 amino acids. Trimming cost V 5 bases and J 5 bases, with 12 bases left between them. The germline CDR1 and CDR2 sequences are MDHEN and SYDVKM. The CDR3 reads CASSTVLGTEAFF. The CDR3 DNA reads TGTGCCAGCAGTACGGTCCTGGGGACTGAAGCTTTCTTT.

This clonotype was seen a few times. The rearrangement links TRBV19 to TRBJ1-2, with a possible D match to TRBD1 (5 bases). CDR1 and CDR2 (germline): LNHDA, SQIVND (reference sequence). Deletions cut 4 bases from V and 8 bases from J, with 11 bases between. This CDR3 is 12 amino acids long. CDR3 coding DNA: TGTGCCAGTAGTACAGGGAATTGCGGCTACACCTTC. Protein: CASSTGNCGYTF.